A selection of T cell receptor beta chains follows, all from one sample in a study of identical twins. TCRdb analysed the 5' RACE reads with MiXCR anew, one entry per CDR3 protein. The sample lists 300,000 to 400,000 distinct CDR3 sequences, roughly 12% occurring once. The same data also contributed to another study, on yellow fever vaccine responses in identical twins.

The sample taken for sequencing was CD8+ T cells sorted from blood. All receptors come from a woman aged 18-35 years in good health. The CDR3 runs from the conserved cysteine through the conserved F or W. Fields, in order: D gene, V gene, J gene, clone size, CDR3 DNA, CDR3 protein. D genes are given only for firm matches. Size is omitted from some rows. Given values are once, few, many or a class for expanded clones.

d_gene: -; v_gene: TRBV7-8; j_gene: TRBJ2-2; abundance: -; CDR3nt: TGTGCCAGCGAGACGGGACACCAGAACACCGGGGAGCTGTTTTTT; CDR3aa: CASETGHQNTGELFF
d_gene: -; v_gene: TRBV20-1; j_gene: TRBJ2-5; abundance: -; CDR3nt: TGCAGTGCTAGAGGGGCTTGGGGGCAGGGACCCTTCCAAGAGACCCAGTACTTC; CDR3aa: CSARGAWGQGPFQETQYF
d_gene: -; v_gene: TRBV7-7; j_gene: TRBJ2-1; abundance: -; CDR3nt: TGTGCCAGCGGGGGGCTCGGAGACAATGAGCAGTTCTTC; CDR3aa: CASGGLGDNEQFF
d_gene: TRBD2; v_gene: TRBV11-2; j_gene: TRBJ2-1; abundance: -; CDR3nt: TGTGCCAGCAGCTTAGATAGGGCTTGGAGACTAGCGGCTTACAATGAGCAGTTCTTC; CDR3aa: CASSLDRAWRLAAYNEQFF
d_gene: -; v_gene: TRBV20-1; j_gene: TRBJ1-1; abundance: -; CDR3nt: TGCAGTGCCAAAGAGGACAGCCCTGAAGCTTTCTTT; CDR3aa: CSAKEDSPEAFF
d_gene: -; v_gene: TRBV4-1; j_gene: TRBJ2-1; abundance: many; CDR3nt: TGCGCCAGCAGCCAAGAGCCCCCAGGAGGGGGGGATGAGCAGTTCTTC; CDR3aa: CASSQEPPGGGDEQFF
d_gene: TRBD2; v_gene: TRBV14; j_gene: TRBJ2-7; abundance: few; CDR3nt: TGTGCCAGCAGCCAAGCAATGGGGGAGGGCCGCGAGCAGTACTTC; CDR3aa: CASSQAMGEGREQYF
d_gene: -; v_gene: TRBV29-1; j_gene: TRBJ1-2; abundance: few; CDR3nt: TGCAGCGTTGAGGAACCTCTTGGCTACACCTTC; CDR3aa: CSVEEPLGYTF
d_gene: -; v_gene: TRBV27; j_gene: TRBJ2-1; abundance: -; CDR3nt: TGTGCCAGCAGTTTACCTAACAATGAGCAGTTCTTC; CDR3aa: CASSLPNNEQFF
d_gene: -; v_gene: TRBV7-9; j_gene: TRBJ2-5; abundance: many; CDR3nt: TGTGCCAGCAGCTCGCGGACAGCCCAAGAGACCCAGTACTTC; CDR3aa: CASSSRTAQETQYF
d_gene: TRBD1; v_gene: TRBV7-9; j_gene: TRBJ2-7; abundance: -; CDR3nt: TGTGCCAGCAGCCCAGGGACAGGGGTTACGAAGCAGTACTTC; CDR3aa: CASSPGTGVTKQYF
d_gene: -; v_gene: TRBV11-2; j_gene: TRBJ2-1; abundance: few; CDR3nt: TGTGCCAGCAGCTTAGATCTTGGTGACCCACCCCTTTTCGGCAATGAGCAGTTCTTC; CDR3aa: CASSLDLGDPPLFGNEQFF
d_gene: -; v_gene: TRBV7-6; j_gene: TRBJ2-1; abundance: few; CDR3nt: TGTGCCAGCAGCTTAGCGACTAGCTCAGGGGATGAGCAGTTCTTC; CDR3aa: CASSLATSSGDEQFF
d_gene: -; v_gene: TRBV7-9; j_gene: TRBJ1-2; abundance: few; CDR3nt: TGTGCCAGCAGCTCACCGGGCCGTAACTATGGCTACACCTTC; CDR3aa: CASSSPGRNYGYTF
d_gene: -; v_gene: TRBV27; j_gene: TRBJ2-1; abundance: once; CDR3nt: TGTGCCAGCAGTTTCGCCCTAGCTTACTCCGATGAGCAGTTCTTC; CDR3aa: CASSFALAYSDEQFF
d_gene: -; v_gene: TRBV9; j_gene: TRBJ2-5; abundance: -; CDR3nt: TGTGCCAGCAGCGGACAGCAATACGTCCAAGAGACCCAGTACTTC; CDR3aa: CASSGQQYVQETQYF
d_gene: -; v_gene: TRBV7-9; j_gene: TRBJ2-7; abundance: few; CDR3nt: TGTGCCAGCAGCCCGCCGGACAGGGAGGGTAACGAGCAGTACTTC; CDR3aa: CASSPPDREGNEQYF
d_gene: -; v_gene: TRBV27; j_gene: TRBJ2-7; abundance: -; CDR3nt: TGTGCCAGCAGGAGGGCCCACGAGCAGTACTTC; CDR3aa: CASRRAHEQYF
d_gene: -; v_gene: TRBV20-1; j_gene: TRBJ2-1; abundance: few; CDR3nt: TGCAGTGCTTGGGACCGCTCCACCTACAATGAGCAGTTCTTC; CDR3aa: CSAWDRSTYNEQFF
d_gene: -; v_gene: TRBV7-8; j_gene: TRBJ2-3; abundance: few; CDR3nt: TGTGCCAGCAGCTTGGAAGGGGGGTGGGCACGACGAGATACGCAGTATTTT; CDR3aa: CASSLEGGWARRDTQYF
d_gene: -; v_gene: TRBV28; j_gene: TRBJ2-5; abundance: few; CDR3nt: TGTGCCAGCAGTTTAGGGGGAGAGGTAAAAGAGACCCAGTACTTC; CDR3aa: CASSLGGEVKETQYF
d_gene: TRBD2; v_gene: TRBV11-2; j_gene: TRBJ2-7; abundance: few; CDR3nt: TGTGCCAGCAGCTACGGTGTCGTGGTAGCGGGCACCTACGAGCAGTACTTC; CDR3aa: CASSYGVVVAGTYEQYF